Given below is one T cell receptor beta chain in context. As yet, its antigen is unknown. Documented treatment: 15 to 20 received Ad26.COV2.S at low or high dose, single or two shots; five or six received placebo; per-sample allocation not given. Sampling was performed 63 days after the first vaccine or placebo injection. These data come from a study of Ad26.COV2.S vaccination and SARS-CoV-2 variants. Turning to the study itself: The study gave Ad26.COV2.S intramuscularly, once or twice 56 days apart.

CDR3 length: 13 residues. Germline CDR1 SNHLY, CDR2 FYNNEI. V was pared by 1 base and J by 6 bases, with 9 bases between. Study-wide results and limits: Total T cell responses, in the TCR breadth and depth analyses, may have been underestimated. Those who received vaccine or placebo ended up with similar non-spike TCR breadth. Placebo recipients had lower spike-specific TCR breadth than vaccine recipients.

TCRdb's table, derived via immunoSEQ multiplex PCR, lists solely in-frame clones and lacks some. The profile shows around 320,000 clones, 85% of them singletons. This rearrangement joins TRBV2 to TRBJ1-1; no definite D call. The TCR comes from a person aged 18-60 years who received the Ad26.COV2.S COVID-19 vaccine or a placebo. The sequenced sample was peripheral blood, obtained in a trial of Ad26.COV2.S vaccine versus placebo. CDR3 loop: CASSEGSGSEAFF. CDR3 in DNA: TGTGCCAGCAGTGAAGGGTCGGGATCTGAAGCTTTCTTT.